Sequencing of this TCR beta chain was carried out in a study of shared clonotypes between healthy human individuals (dated by TCRdb to about 2020). With regard to the full study: Two women and a few men aged 18 to 49 years were included in the cohort. For each donor, CD4 naive and CD4 memory were each given three plates, CD8 naive was given two plates, and CD8 memory was given one plate. To estimate repertoire size and how much clonotypes are shared between individuals, the study performed deep sequencing of blood TCR repertoires from 4 to 6 healthy adults. To increase sequencing depth and limit assay-specific biases, different laboratories used diverse techniques to prepare libraries and sequence TCR repertoires. Per donor, leukapheresis produced somewhere between about 0.94 and 10 billion PBMCs.

The donors were healthy, HIV-negative adults with no recently reported acute infections or vaccinations. Every donor was a Caucasian adult residing in Nashville, Tennessee, USA. CD4+ T cells were enriched by magnetic negative selection; naive cells were then positively selected on CD45RA, and the negative fraction formed the memory subset. Blood was collected by leukapheresis, and PBMCs were isolated by Ficoll-Histopaque density gradient centrifugation and then cryopreserved in liquid nitrogen vapor phase. Analytical flow cytometry was used to check the purity and quantity of each magnetically sorted T cell population. Each sorted fraction had its genomic DNA isolated and then quantified by UV absorbance on a Nanodrop 2000c. Broader findings and caveats from the paper: Based on pairwise subsampling, the degree of clonotype sharing among donors was expected to be affected by sequencing depth. Sampling was limited to blood, and TCR repertoires in tissue likely differ from TCR repertoires in blood. The small number of donors limited the genetic and exposure-history diversity represented. Naive subsets generally had larger estimated clonotype richness than memory subsets did. Clonotypes shared by all four sorted-subset donors showed higher generation probabilities than non-shared clonotypes. Across several donors, approximately 5% of naive CD4, around 3.3% of naive CD8, 2.3% of memory CD4, and roughly 0.41% of memory CD8 clonotypes were shared. Incomplete sequencing was indicated by rarefaction of sorted-subset datasets, despite the large sequencing depth.

This clone appeared a single time. This clone's antigen is unknown. The sample holds no much larger clone one base away, and base qualities are not on file. TCR CDR3 regions were amplified from genomic DNA by multiplex PCR using the deep immunoSEQ assay. For each cell subset, the extracted genomic DNA was distributed evenly across all wells of several immunoSEQ 96-well plates, and each plate served as one replicate. For sorted subsets, roughly 0.2 ug genomic DNA, equal to 25,000 to 35,000 T cell genomes, was loaded into each replicate PCR. Purified libraries were quantified with a Qubit 3.0 fluorometer, sized on a Bioanalyzer 2100, and re-quantified with the KAPA Library Quantification kit. Each immunoSEQ 96-well plate was sequenced on its own single-read 150-cycle Illumina NextSeq 550 flow cell. On the authors' methods: Because only junctional sequences without quality scores were contained in the immunoSEQ output, filtering matching that applied to full-length reads could not be performed. Sequences were annotated with PyIR, a Python wrapper for IgBLAST v1.9, using IMGT germline references to assign V/J genes and CDR3. Any read was removed if the V/J assignment was weak (E-value above 1e-6), the CDR3 was missing, or the read contained stop codons, out-of-frame junctions, or ambiguous translated residues. V3J clonotypes were defined by identical inferred V gene, J gene, and CDR3 amino acid sequence. Percentage overlap between repertoires was computed as shared unique clonotypes divided by the size of the smaller repertoire. Repertoire richness was assessed with RTK rarefaction, the Chao1 estimator, and Recon v2.1 estimates of unobserved clonotypes. Generation probabilities for all TCRbeta clonotypes obtained by the gDNA method from four donors were computed using OLGA. What TCRdb holds here is the immuneACCESS table cut down to in-frame rearrangements. Part of the clones is not present; checked against another copy, under half of the missing clones reflect an unresolved V gene, and the others are unexplained. The DNA gave D and trimming, while V, J and clone size come from that table. Here the sample has about 2.3 million clones; 90% to 95% occur a single time. Under 0.45% of the sample goes to the ten largest clones.

The sample taken for sequencing was naive CD4+ T cells from PBMCs. The intended sense of this specimen's cell subset or site label: CD45RA+ positively selected. The TCR sequence derives from a man aged 18 to 30 in good health. Some clones in this sample may be carry-over from other donors' samples.

The nucleotide sequence is given as TGTGCCAGCAGTGTCTGGCTGAGCACAGATACGCAGTATTTT. The translation is CASSVWLSTDTQYF. The rearrangement combines TRBV6-1 with TRBJ2-3; the D gene assignment is ambiguous. V loses 4 bases of germline sequence and J loses 0 bases, and the interval between the two ends is 8 bases. The germline V gene provides CDR1 MNHNS and CDR2 SASEGT. The cysteine opens and the phenylalanine closes a CDR3 of 14 amino acids. Only CDR3 DNA remains: 42 bases, in frame from the first base.